The clone carrying this T cell receptor beta chain appeared once. V shed 3 bases, J shed 5 bases, and the junction held 8 bases outside the gene matches. Germline V gene data show CDR1 as LNHDA and CDR2 as SQIVND (reference sequence). There are 16 residues in the CDR3. This sample stems from a study of blood T cell repertoires in COVID-19. Study details: Whether acute or convalescent, the COVID-19 samples came from the United States, Italy and Spain.

Assay: immunoSEQ multiplex PCR; the TCRdb copy retains only in-frame clones and omits some. The data contain around 250,000 clones, roughly 88% of them singletons. Enrollees, roughly 18 to 90 years old, lived in fewer than 25 US areas. Grouping used clinical history reported by participants in a survey and questionnaire. Donors in Cohort 3 counted as recovered after two negative PCRs, clearance, or symptom resolution. This sequence joins TRBV19 and TRBJ2-1, with 9 bases identical to TRBD2. Sample: PBMCs or T cells enriched from blood (not recorded which). The origin of this receptor is a woman aged 50 to 60 who had recovered from COVID-19. CDR3 sequence: CASSISLAGPNNEQFF. For the CDR3, the DNA is TGTGCCAGTAGTATTTCCCTAGCGGGGCCGAACAATGAGCAGTTCTTC.